The 28 T cell receptor beta chains below were found in one sample sequenced in a study of a mutant IDH1 vaccine in newly diagnosed glioma. Here immunoSEQ multiplex PCR was the method, and the copy in TCRdb shows in-frame clones only, minus some. Among about 40,000 clones listed, over 80% were seen once. What these receptors recognize is not known. Time point: week 11, during vaccination. A single vaccine dose contained 300 ug of mutant IDH1 20-mer peptide, and topical imiquimod was used with it. The sample was PBMCs, taken from a glioma patient whose treatment included an IDH1 peptide vaccine. The receptors originated from a man in his forties with glioma.

V usage is TRBV10-1 and J usage is TRBJ1-2; D is undetermined. V shed 0 bases and J shed 7 bases, with 9 bases lying between them. Germline-derived CDR1 and CDR2 are WNHNN and SYGVQD (reference sequence). This CDR3 spans 13 amino acids. CDR3 in amino acids: CASSESSRFGYTF. The CDR3 coding sequence is TGCGCCAGCAGTGAGTCGTCCAGGTTTGGCTACACCTTC.

The V gene is TRBV9, the J gene TRBJ1-1; the D is unclear. Germline CDR1 is SGDLS and CDR2 is YYNGEE. The ends were cut back, 2 bases at V and 1 base at J, with 12 bases in the middle. The CDR3 sequence is 15 residues long. The CDR3: CASSVVGLGNTEAFF. Written as DNA, the CDR3 is TGTGCCAGCAGCGTCGTAGGGCTGGGGAACACTGAAGCTTTCTTT.

The chain joins TRBV21-1 to TRBJ2-7. TRBV21-1 is listed as a pseudogene. This CDR3 spans 16 amino acids. The CDR3 DNA is TGTGCCAGCAGCAAAGATGAGGGACCCCCCACCTACGAGCAGTACTTC. Its protein product is CASSKDEGPPTYEQYF.

This chain uses TRBV6-1 with TRBJ2-7; D is ambiguous. V was cut by 2 bases and J by 2 bases, with 13 bases left in between. The germline V gene encodes CDR1 MNHNS and CDR2 SASEGT. This CDR3 is built from 15 residues. CDR3 protein: CASSEYSAGPYEQYF. Written as DNA, the CDR3 is TGTGCCAGCAGTGAATACTCCGCAGGACCCTACGAGCAGTACTTC.

The genes are TRBV11-2 and TRBJ2-1; D possibly corresponds to TRBD2 (5 bases). V lost 3 bases and J lost 0, with 9 bases in between. This CDR3 has 15 amino acids. Looked up from germline, CDR1 is SGHAT and CDR2 is FQNNGV. The CDR3 DNA follows: TGTGCCAGCAGCTTCAAGCGGCTCTCCTACAATGAGCAGTTCTTC. The encoded protein is CASSFKRLSYNEQFF.

V is TRBV18 and J is TRBJ1-2; D is perhaps TRBD1 (5 bases). Germline loops: CDR1 KGHSH, CDR2 LQKENI. The CDR3 is made up of 13 amino acids. V was trimmed by 6 bases and J by 4 bases, leaving 12 bases between them. Here the CDR3 DNA reads TGTGCCAGCTCGTCGACAGAGAGCTATGGCTACACCTTC. This sequence encodes CASSSTESYGYTF.

In its sample, this clone was seen once. This chain joins TRBV7-9 and TRBJ1-1; unclear D gene. Germline CDR1 is SEHNR and CDR2 is FQNEAQ (reference sequence). Trimming removed 3 bases from V and 1 base from J, with 18 bases in between. The CDR3 extends over 17 amino acids. DNA of the CDR3: TGTGCCAGCAGCTTTCCTACTAGCGGGCCCTCGAACACTGAAGCTTTCTTT. Translation: CASSFPTSGPSNTEAFF.

The CDR3 DNA is TGCGCCAGCAGTGTCTTGGGGCGTGAGACCCAGTACTTC. Translation gives CASSVLGRETQYF. This chain connects TRBV10-2 to TRBJ2-5; TRBD1 is a possible D gene (5 bases). CDR3 size: 13 residues. The V end was cut by 4 bases, the J end by 5 bases, with 11 bases between. Germline CDR1 and CDR2: WSHSY and SAAADI.

The chain uses TRBV7-8 and TRBJ2-7; TRBD1 aligns across 8 bases. Germline assignment: CDR1 SGHVS and CDR2 FQNEAQ. With V trimmed by 2 bases and J by 5 bases, 8 bases remained unmatched. This CDR3 is built from 15 residues. The CDR3 DNA follows: TGTGCCAGCAGCTTATATATGGACAGGGTCGACGAGCAGTACTTC. Its protein is CASSLYMDRVDEQYF.

This chain uses TRBV10-3 with TRBJ2-7, with D tentatively TRBD1 or TRBD2 (5 bases each). CDR3 length: 13 residues. The germline CDR1 and CDR2 sequences are ENHRY and SYGVKD. Trimming left V 6 bases short and J 2 bases short, with 11 bases between. CDR3 in amino acids: CAISGRGTYEQYF. The DNA for the CDR3 is TGTGCCATCAGCGGACGGGGCACCTACGAGCAGTACTTC.

The chain uses TRBV27 and TRBJ1-5, with D possibly TRBD1 on 6 matching bases. CDR1 MNHEY and CDR2 SMNVEV come from the germline V gene (reference sequence). This CDR3 contains 14 residues. V gave up 6 bases and J gave up 4 bases, with 13 bases separating them. The CDR3 bases are TGTGCCAGCAGCGTGGGGGGCAGGAATCAGCCCCAGCATTTT. This gives the protein CASSVGGRNQPQHF.

CDR3 in DNA: TGTGCCAGCTCACTGGGGACAGTCGATTCTGAAAAACTGTTTTTT. Translating gives CASSLGTVDSEKLFF. The chain employs TRBV18 and TRBJ1-4; 7 bases are shared with TRBD1. V was clipped by 4 bases and J by 7 bases; unmatched bases: 9. The CDR3 has 15 residues. The germline CDR1 and CDR2 sequences are KGHSH and LQKENI.

The table lists this clone with a count of one. This chain connects TRBV11-2 to TRBJ2-7; D unclear. The CDR3 totals 13 residues. Deletions cut 3 bases from V and 2 bases from J, with 8 bases between. Germline-derived CDR1 and CDR2 are SGHAT and FQNNGV. The CDR3 is CASSLEGAYEQYF. The CDR3 DNA is TGTGCCAGCAGCTTGGAAGGCGCCTACGAGCAGTACTTC.

This chain joins TRBV18 and TRBJ2-2; D gene unclear. Trimming pared 3 bases from V and 7 bases from J, leaving 15 bases between. The CDR3 is 15 residues long. The germline V gene encodes CDR1 KGHSH and CDR2 LQKENI. The CDR3 region is CASSPTPDPLGELFF. CDR3 nucleotides: TGTGCCAGCTCACCTACCCCCGATCCTCTCGGGGAGCTGTTTTTT.

The chain uses TRBV5-5 and TRBJ2-7; D call uncertain. Trimming pared 4 bases from V and 0 bases from J, leaving 14 bases between. CDR3 length equals 15 residues. The germline V gene encodes CDR1 SGHKS and CDR2 YYEKEE (reference sequence). The CDR3 loop reads CASSQGSSVSYEQYF. For the CDR3, the DNA is TGTGCCAGCAGCCAAGGCTCTAGTGTCTCCTACGAGCAGTACTTC.

The chain uses TRBV6-5 and TRBJ2-5; 8 positions agree with TRBD2. After removal of 0 bases from V and 4 bases from J, the junction contained 7 bases not matched to a gene. CDR3 length: 16 residues. Germline-derived CDR1 and CDR2 are MNHEY and SVGAGI. CDR3 coding DNA: TGTGCCAGCAGTTACTCTGGCGGGAGGCTCTCAGAGACCCAGTACTTC. It specifies CASSYSGGRLSETQYF.

The chain recombines TRBV27 with TRBJ2-7, with TRBD2 identical over 8 bases. J lost 3 bases, V lost 7 bases, and 11 bases had no gene match. There are 15 residues in the CDR3. The germline CDR1 and CDR2 sequences are MNHEY and SMNVEV (reference sequence). The CDR3 loop reads CASTARGGAGYEQYF. The CDR3 nucleotides are TGTGCCAGCACCGCCCGGGGGGGGGCGGGCTACGAGCAGTACTTC.

V and J are TRBV13 and TRBJ2-1; 10 bases fit TRBD2. The CDR3 consists of 14 residues. V was clipped by 3 bases and J by 7 bases; unmatched bases: 3. Germline V CDR1 and CDR2: PRHDT, FYEKMQ (reference sequence). CDR3 DNA sequence: TGTGCCAGCAGCTTGAGTAGCGGGAGGAATGAGCAGTTCTTC. This sequence encodes CASSLSSGRNEQFF.

J is TRBJ2-5 and V is TRBV4-3; tentatively, D is TRBD1 or TRBD2 (5 bases each). Germline V lookup: CDR1 LGHNA, CDR2 YSLEER. The CDR3 extends over 14 amino acids. V was trimmed by 3 bases and J by 1 base, leaving 9 bases between them. The CDR3 region has the DNA TGCGCCAGCAGCCACTTTGGGGGCCAAGAGACCCAGTACTTC. Translating gives CASSHFGGQETQYF.

The V gene is TRBV6-5, the J gene TRBJ2-1; TRBD1 is a possible D gene (5 bases). The CDR3 is made up of 13 amino acids. V shed 6 bases and J shed 2 bases, with 8 bases lying between them. Looked up from germline, CDR1 is MNHEY and CDR2 is SVGAGI. The DNA for the CDR3 is TGTGCCAGCAGGACAGCAGCCTACAATGAGCAGTTCTTC. Residues: CASRTAAYNEQFF.

CDR3: CASSQPPSGRAWEQFF. CDR3 nucleotide sequence: TGCGCCAGCAGCCAACCCCCTAGCGGGAGGGCCTGGGAGCAGTTCTTC. V usage is TRBV4-1 and J usage is TRBJ2-1; 12 bases agree with TRBD2. Germline V gene lookup returns CDR1 MGHRA and CDR2 YSYEKL. V shed 2 bases and J 10 bases; nucleotides not matched to a gene: 9. The CDR3 extends over 16 amino acids.

This sequence joins TRBV10-3 and TRBJ1-1, with TRBD1 matching 9 bases. The V and J ends lost 6 bases and 0 bases, in that order; junction bases with no gene match: 5. Germline loops: CDR1 ENHRY, CDR2 SYGVKD. The CDR3 sequence is 15 residues long. The DNA of the CDR3 is TGTGCCATCAGGGGCACAGGGGGCTTGAACACTGAAGCTTTCTTT. Translated, it gives CAIRGTGGLNTEAFF.

The V gene is TRBV19, the J gene TRBJ2-7; D is perhaps TRBD1 or TRBD2 (6 bases each). Per germline, CDR1 LNHDA and CDR2 SQIVND (reference sequence). Trimming removed 3 bases at V and 6 bases at J, with 12 bases between. The CDR3 consists of 13 residues. The chain's CDR3 is CASSMGGLSEQYF. CDR3 bases: TGTGCCAGTAGTATGGGGGGCCTCAGCGAGCAGTACTTC.

The chain has TRBV7-2 and TRBJ2-5, with a tentative D call TRBD2 (7 bases). Trimming took 5 bases from V and 2 from J, leaving 18 bases between them. Germline CDR1 and CDR2: SGHTA and FQGNSA. The CDR3 covers 16 residues. In DNA, the CDR3 is TGTGCCAGCAGCCTGGGGGGGGGCGCCGGACAAGAGACCCAGTACTTC. Amino acid sequence: CASSLGGGAGQETQYF.

V is TRBV6-5 and J is TRBJ1-2, with no clear D. The CDR3 sequence is 14 residues long. V lost 0 bases and J 1 base, leaving 6 bases between the germline ends. Germline CDR1 MNHEY, CDR2 SVGAGI. This chain's CDR3 is CASSYSYVNYGYTF. The CDR3 DNA is TGTGCCAGCAGTTACTCGTACGTTAACTATGGCTACACCTTC.

The chain combines TRBV2 with TRBJ1-1; D unclear. The germline V gene has CDR1 SNHLY and CDR2 FYNNEI. Trimming removed 3 bases from V and 4 bases from J, with 12 bases in between. The length of the CDR3 is 14 residues. The CDR3 loop is CASSEVRLGTEAFF. Here the CDR3 DNA reads TGTGCCAGCAGTGAGGTCCGGTTGGGCACTGAAGCTTTCTTT.

V and J are TRBV2 and TRBJ1-1; weak D call: TRBD1 (6 bases). V lost 4 bases to trimming and J lost 5 bases, with 11 bases between them. Germline CDR1 reads SNHLY; CDR2 reads FYNNEI. The CDR3 runs to 13 residues. CDR3 bases: TGTGCCAGCAGTGCCCAGGGGTATACTGAAGCTTTCTTT. Amino acids: CASSAQGYTEAFF.

The V and J genes are TRBV7-2 and TRBJ1-2; unclear D gene. CDR1 is SGHTA and CDR2 is FQGNSA in the germline V gene. The ends were cut back, 6 bases at V and 0 bases at J, with 23 bases in the middle. CDR3 length equals 18 residues. CDR3 protein: CASSSPISDTRTNYGYTF. CDR3 in DNA: TGTGCCAGCAGTTCACCTATCAGTGATACACGAACTAACTATGGCTACACCTTC.